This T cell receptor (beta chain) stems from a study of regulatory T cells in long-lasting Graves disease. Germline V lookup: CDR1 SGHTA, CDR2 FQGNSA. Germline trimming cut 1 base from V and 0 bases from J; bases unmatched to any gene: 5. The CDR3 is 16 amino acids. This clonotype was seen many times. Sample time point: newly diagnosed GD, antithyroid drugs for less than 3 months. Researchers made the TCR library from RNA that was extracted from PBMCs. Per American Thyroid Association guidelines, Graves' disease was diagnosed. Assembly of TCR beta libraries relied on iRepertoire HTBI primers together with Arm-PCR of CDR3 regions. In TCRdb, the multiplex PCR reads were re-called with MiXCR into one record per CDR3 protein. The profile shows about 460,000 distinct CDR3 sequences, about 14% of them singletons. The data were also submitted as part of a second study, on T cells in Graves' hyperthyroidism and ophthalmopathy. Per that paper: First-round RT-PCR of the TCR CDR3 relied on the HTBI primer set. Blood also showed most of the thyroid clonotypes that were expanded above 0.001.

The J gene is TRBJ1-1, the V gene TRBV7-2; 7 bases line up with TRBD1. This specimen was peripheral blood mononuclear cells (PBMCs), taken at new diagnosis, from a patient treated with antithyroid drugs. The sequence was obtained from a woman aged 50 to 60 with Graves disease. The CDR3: CASSLGDRTMNTEAFF. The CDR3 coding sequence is TGTGCCAGCAGCTTAGGGGACAGAACCATGAACACTGAAGCTTTCTTT.